The present T cell receptor (beta chain) was sequenced within a study of CXCR3-negative and CXCR3-positive naive CD8 T cells. Notes on the study in general: Hydrophobicity was higher for TRB CDR3s found in CXCR3-positive naive cells than in CXCR3-negative naive cells.

This clonotype shows up as medium-sized by frequency. Antigen specificity is unknown. UMI-labeled 5' RACE TRB cDNA libraries were prepared from the cells. Following a re-call of the 5' RACE reads, TCRdb has one entry per CDR3 protein and lacks DNA. The data include roughly 7,200 distinct CDR3 sequences; the top ten clones carry under 2%. Looked up from germline, CDR1 is SQVTM and CDR2 is ANQGSEA. The CDR3 consists of 11 residues. With some 300,000 cells each, the CD8+ T cell subsets were individually sorted in triplicate. This sequence originates from a human donor in good health. Some clones in this sample may be carry-over from other donors' samples. Sequenced material: naive CXCR3+ CD8+ T cells from blood. Subset in this sample: CD45RO-CCR7+CD27+CD95- naive CD8+ T cells expressing CXCR3 (TNR3+). V and J are TRBV29-1 and TRBJ2-1; lacking DNA, the TRBD2 call made by TCRdb goes unchecked. CDR3 amino acids: CSVEVGPEQFF.